Below, 27 T cell receptor beta chains from the same sample are listed, as sequenced in a study of T-cell memory formation after mild COVID-19. In TCRdb, the 5' RACE reads were re-called with MiXCR into one record per CDR3 protein. The repertoire consists of 150,000 to 200,000 distinct CDR3 sequences, with 20% to 25% occurring once and the leading ten covering about 23%. The specimen was PBMCs or a T cell subset sorted from them (not recorded which). These receptors originate from an adult woman who had mild COVID-19 (a few samples of this study predate the infection). Cell type and time point are not known.

This clonotype was detected a few times. CDR3: CASSPRPRSEAFF. DNA of the CDR3: TGTGCCAGCAGCCCCCGACCCCGCAGTGAAGCTTTCTTT. This rearrangement joins TRBV11-2 to TRBJ1-1; D is unclear. The V end was cut by 5 bases, the J end by 7 bases, with 14 bases between. Germline CDR1 and CDR2: SGHAT and FQNNGV. The CDR3 covers 13 residues.

This clonotype has only a few counts. The V and J genes are TRBV5-1 and TRBJ2-1, with D tentatively TRBD1 (6 bases). The germline CDR1 and CDR2 sequences are SGHRS and YFSETQ. The CDR3 runs 15 residues. The V and J ends lost 3 bases and 4 bases respectively, with 14 bases between them. The CDR3 protein is CASSSEQGWYNEQFF. CDR3 nucleotides: TGCGCCAGCAGCTCCGAGCAGGGGTGGTACAATGAGCAGTTCTTC.

This clonotype was detected many times. This chain links TRBV4-1 with TRBJ2-3; D might be TRBD2 (5 bases). V was pared by 1 base and J by 0 bases, with 11 bases between. CDR1 is MGHRA, CDR2 YSYEKL, per germline. The CDR3 extends over 16 amino acids. CDR3: CASSQGGAESTDTQYF. The CDR3 DNA reads TGCGCCAGCAGCCAAGGGGGAGCGGAGAGCACAGATACGCAGTATTTT.

This clonotype has more than one count but fewer than ten. V usage is TRBV7-6 and J usage is TRBJ1-1; the D gene is possibly TRBD1 (6 bases). The V gene's germline CDR1 is SGHVS and CDR2 FNYEAQ. CDR3 length: 16 amino acids. Trimming shortened V by 3 bases and J by 1 base, and 15 bases separated the two germline ends. This chain's CDR3 is CASSLEPPGANTEAFF. The CDR3 coding sequence is TGTGCCAGCAGCTTGGAACCTCCAGGGGCGAACACTGAAGCTTTCTTT.

CDR3 sequence (DNA): TGTGCCAGCAGCAAACTAGCGGGGGGTCTCTACAATGAGCAGTTCTTC. Its translation is CASSKLAGGLYNEQFF. The chain employs TRBV7-9 and TRBJ2-1, with 12 nucleotides matching TRBD2. The CDR3 spans 16 residues. Per the germline V gene, CDR1 is SEHNR and CDR2 is FQNEAQ (reference sequence). V trimming: 5 bases; J trimming: 3 bases; junction bases outside the gene matches: 5.

The sample holds a few counts of this clonotype. The chain uses TRBV5-1 and TRBJ2-7, with 9 nucleotides matching TRBD1. CDR1 and CDR2 (germline): SGHRS, YFSETQ. CDR3 length: 15 amino acids. The ends lost 2 bases at V and 4 bases at J; junction bases unmatched: 7. The CDR3 protein is CASSFSQGAVYEQYF. Written as DNA, the CDR3 is TGCGCCAGCAGCTTTTCACAGGGGGCTGTGTACGAGCAGTACTTC.

This clonotype was counted only a few times. This chain joins TRBV11-2 and TRBJ2-3; D tentatively fits TRBD1 or TRBD2 (5 bases each). The CDR3 totals 14 residues. V was pared by 6 bases and J by 6 bases, with 16 bases between. The V gene's germline CDR1 is SGHAT and CDR2 FQNNGV. The CDR3 coding sequence is TGTGCCAGCAGTTCCAACCGTTGGGGGGATACGCAGTATTTT. Its protein product is CASSSNRWGDTQYF.

The genes are TRBV4-1 and TRBJ2-3, with TRBD2 matching 10 bases. Germline V CDR1 and CDR2: MGHRA, YSYEKL. The CDR3 is 17 amino acids. Trimming cost V 3 bases and J 0 bases; bases outside gene matches: 6. Here the CDR3 reads CASSHIAGGLSTDTQYF. The CDR3 nucleotides are TGCGCCAGCAGCCACATAGCGGGGGGCCTCAGCACAGATACGCAGTATTTT.

The rearrangement links TRBV12-3 or TRBV12-4 to TRBJ2-7; D ambiguous. This CDR3 has 13 amino acids. V was pared by 3 bases and J by 2 bases, with 8 bases between. The CDR3 reads CASSLADTYEQYF. The CDR3 DNA is TGTGCCAGCAGTTTGGCAGATACCTACGAGCAGTACTTC.

This clonotype is large within its sample. The V call is TRBV19, the J call TRBJ1-1; 9 bases are a match to TRBD1. CDR1 and CDR2 (germline): LNHDA, SQIVND (reference sequence). J lost 10 bases, V lost 7 bases, and 19 bases had no gene match. The CDR3 is 16 residues long. CDR3 sequence reads: CASIGTGSRVSGGAFF. The CDR3 DNA follows: TGTGCCAGTATCGGGACAGGGTCTCGAGTATCAGGGGGAGCTTTCTTT. Variable domain in full (rest from reference TRBV19 and TRBJ1-1): DGGITQSPKYLFRKEGQNVTLSCEQNLNHDAMYWYRQDPGQGLRLIYYSQIVNDFQKGDIAEGYSVSREKKESFPLTVTSAQKNPTAFYLCASIGTGSRVSGGAFFGQGTRLTVV.

About this clonotype: An end of the junction differs from the germline gene, which may be a read error. The chain has TRBV7-7 and TRBJ2-1; D not resolved. The CDR3 is 15 amino acids. Germline V gene data show CDR1 as SSHAT and CDR2 as FNYEAQ (reference sequence). CDR3 nucleotides: TGTGCTAGCAGCCTAAGACTGGGCTCCTACAATGAGCAGTTCTTC. It specifies CASSLRLGSYNEQFF.

The chain links TRBV6-6 to TRBJ2-1, with 11 positions matching TRBD2. The CDR3 length is 13 residues. V shed 7 bases, J shed 8 bases, and the junction held 4 bases outside the gene matches. Germline V lookup: CDR1 MNHNY, CDR2 SVGAGI (reference sequence). CDR3 DNA sequence: TGTGCCAGCATAACTAGCGGGAGTTATGAGCAGTTCTTC. This codes for CASITSGSYEQFF.

The chain recombines TRBV7-3 with TRBJ2-1; 9 nucleotides match TRBD2. With 1 base clipped from V and 1 base from J, the junction kept 2 bases outside the gene matches. Germline CDR1 is SGHTA and CDR2 is FQGTGA. The CDR3 is 16 amino acids. CDR3 nucleotides: TGTGCCAGCAGCTTAAGCCTAGCGGGGTCCTACAATGAGCAGTTCTTC. It is translated as CASSLSLAGSYNEQFF.

V is TRBV12-3 or TRBV12-4 and J is TRBJ2-1; D perhaps matches TRBD1 (6 bases). V was trimmed by 2 bases and J by 8 bases, leaving 13 bases between them. This CDR3 region has 14 residues. CDR3 amino acids: CASSLFNRADEQFF. The DNA for the CDR3 is TGTGCCAGCAGTTTATTTAACAGGGCGGATGAGCAGTTCTTC.

This chain joins TRBV2 and TRBJ2-5; no clear D gene. Trimming took 2 bases from V and 5 from J, leaving 18 bases between them. CDR1 SNHLY and CDR2 FYNNEI come from the germline V gene. The CDR3 totals 16 residues. The CDR3 DNA is TGTGCCAGCAGTGAACCACACCCGGTCTCAGATGAGACCCAGTACTTC. Amino acids: CASSEPHPVSDETQYF.

This clonotype was seen a handful of times. The chain is built from TRBV4-2 and TRBJ2-7; D is perhaps TRBD1 (5 bases). Germline assignment: CDR1 LGHNA and CDR2 YNFKEQ. This CDR3 has 15 residues. Trimming shortened V by 9 bases and J by 2 bases, and 20 bases separated the two germline ends. The CDR3 DNA sequence: TGTGCCAGTCGACCCAGGGTTACAGGAACCTACGAGCAGTACTTC. The encoded protein is CASRPRVTGTYEQYF.

There are a few counts of this clonotype. This chain connects TRBV6-5 to TRBJ2-5; 8 nucleotides align to TRBD1. Germline V gives CDR1 MNHEY, CDR2 SVGAGI. This CDR3 region has 16 residues. J gave up 4 bases and V 1 base, and 8 bases lay outside the gene matches. This chain's CDR3 is CASSYFIQGVGETQYF. Written as DNA, the CDR3 is TGTGCCAGCAGTTACTTTATACAGGGGGTAGGAGAGACCCAGTACTTC.

This clonotype was seen more than once but under ten times. The chain is built from TRBV7-9 and TRBJ2-3, with 11 bases lining up with TRBD2. The V gene end was trimmed by 5 bases and the J gene end by 1 base; junction bases not matched to a gene: 11. CDR3 length: 18 residues. Germline-derived CDR1 and CDR2 are SEHNR and FQNEAQ (reference sequence). DNA for the CDR3: TGTGCCAGCAGCCATAGCGGGGGGGCGGTTCTTCGCACAGATACGCAGTATTTT. Its protein product is CASSHSGGAVLRTDTQYF.

In this sample, this clonotype turned up a few times. The chain recombines TRBV4-2 with TRBJ2-7; D tentatively fits TRBD1 or TRBD2 (6 bases each). The germline CDR1 and CDR2 sequences are LGHNA and YNFKEQ. This CDR3 has 17 amino acids. Deletions cut 0 bases from V and 3 bases from J, with 18 bases between. The CDR3 region is CASSQDPSGGGIYEQYF. The CDR3 nucleotides read TGTGCCAGCAGCCAAGATCCCTCAGGAGGGGGGATCTACGAGCAGTACTTC.

This clonotype has a handful of counts. The rearrangement uses TRBV4-1 and TRBJ2-2; D is perhaps TRBD1 (6 bases). CDR1 is MGHRA, CDR2 YSYEKL, per germline. The V end lost 4 bases, the J end lost 7 bases, and 10 bases lay between the germline ends. The CDR3 is 13 residues long. In nucleotides, the CDR3 is TGCGCCAGCAGCCCTCGGACAGTCGGGGAGCTGTTTTTT. Translated: CASSPRTVGELFF.

This clonotype was counted a few times. The V gene is TRBV2, the J gene TRBJ2-1; 11 nucleotides line up with TRBD2. V lost 8 bases to trimming and J lost 4 bases; unmatched junction nucleotides: 4. Germline V gene sequence: CDR1 SNHLY, CDR2 FYNNEI. The CDR3 is 14 residues long. The CDR3 is CASGGLAEYNEQFF. The CDR3 DNA sequence: TGTGCCAGCGGGGGACTAGCGGAGTACAATGAGCAGTTCTTC.

The chain employs TRBV18 and TRBJ2-5; 8 bases map to TRBD1. V shed 5 bases and J 5 bases; nucleotides not matched to a gene: 10. The length of the CDR3 is 15 residues. In germline, CDR1 is KGHSH, CDR2 LQKENI. CDR3 DNA sequence: TGTGCCAGCTCAAACTTGGACAGGGACCCGGAGACCCAGTACTTC. This sequence encodes CASSNLDRDPETQYF.

This clonotype appeared a few times. The chain carries TRBV2 and TRBJ2-5, with a weak D call TRBD1 (6 bases). The CDR3 is made up of 15 amino acids. The V and J ends lost 11 bases and 2 bases respectively, with 21 bases between them. Germline V gene lookup returns CDR1 SNHLY and CDR2 FYNNEI. CDR3 coding DNA: TGTGCCGTCGGGCGTCACGGGACAAGACAAGAGACCCAGTACTTC. This translates into CAVGRHGTRQETQYF.

This clonotype occurred a few times. This rearrangement joins TRBV2 to TRBJ2-7; 7 nucleotides align to TRBD1. The CDR3 has 15 residues. Germline lookup yields CDR1 SNHLY and CDR2 FYNNEI. V shed 6 bases, J shed 5 bases, and the junction held 13 bases outside the gene matches. The CDR3 protein is CASRAYDRARDEQYF. In nucleotides, the CDR3 is TGTGCCAGCAGGGCCTATGACAGGGCACGAGACGAGCAGTACTTC.

The chain couples TRBV5-1 to TRBJ2-3; D perhaps matches TRBD1 (6 bases). The V end lost 5 bases, the J end lost 0 bases, and 7 bases lay between the germline ends. The germline gives CDR1 SGHRS, CDR2 YFSETQ. CDR3 length equals 13 residues. In nucleotides, the CDR3 is TGCGCCAGCAGGACAGGCAGCACAGATACGCAGTATTTT. Translated, it gives CASRTGSTDTQYF.

This clonotype was observed at least ten times. The chain has TRBV4-3 and TRBJ2-7; the D gene is possibly TRBD1 (5 bases). The ends were cut back, 2 bases at V and 0 bases at J, with 8 bases in the middle. The CDR3 runs to 14 residues. Germline CDR1 LGHNA, CDR2 YSLEER. CDR3 residues: CASSQSDSSYEQYF. CDR3 coding DNA: TGCGCCAGCAGCCAATCAGACAGCTCCTACGAGCAGTACTTC.

The chain joins TRBV5-1 to TRBJ2-7; tentatively, D is TRBD1 (5 bases). CDR1 is SGHRS and CDR2 is YFSETQ in the germline V gene. The CDR3 spans 14 residues. The V and J ends lost 2 bases and 2 bases respectively, with 11 bases between them. The CDR3 nucleotides read TGCGCCAGCAGCTTATACGTAGGGGCCTACGAGCAGTACTTC. It encodes CASSLYVGAYEQYF.